These 2 T cell receptor beta chains share one sample of origin, sequenced in a study of blood T cell repertoires in COVID-19. Sequenced by immunoSEQ multiplex PCR; TCRdb stores in-frame clones only, minus some. The profile covers 77,000 or so clones, with about 90% appearing a single time and over 4% taken by the ten largest. The sequenced sample was peripheral blood. The receptors shown here come from a man aged 50 to 60 with active COVID-19.

The genes are TRBV6-5 and TRBJ2-7, with a tentative D call TRBD1 (6 bases). The V end was cut by 7 bases, the J end by 3 bases, with 7 bases between. The CDR3 contains 11 residues. Germline assignment: CDR1 MNHEY and CDR2 SVGAGI. CDR3 loop: CASTRGYEQYF. CDR3 nucleotide sequence: TGTGCCAGCACCAGGGGCTACGAGCAGTACTTC.

The chain's CDR3 is CASSLPTERSPLHF. In nucleotides, the CDR3 is TGTGCCAGCAGCTTACCGACAGAGCGCTCACCCCTCCACTTT. The V call is TRBV7-9, the J call TRBJ1-6; weak D call: TRBD1 (5 bases). CDR3 length equals 14 residues. Germline V gene lookup returns CDR1 SEHNR and CDR2 FQNEAQ (reference sequence). Trimming pared 2 bases from V and 10 bases from J, leaving 12 bases between.